Each of the 11 T cell receptor beta chains below was sequenced from the same sample in a study of blood T cell repertoires in COVID-19. Repertoires were generated with immunoSEQ multiplex PCR, while TCRdb's copy carries only in-frame clones and drops some. The sample carries about 210,000 clones, 75% to 90% recorded once. The sequencing input was peripheral blood. The source is a man aged 40-55 years with acute or convalescent COVID-19.

This clone was detected only once. CDR3 in amino acids: CASSSLAGSPGETQYF. CDR3 nucleotides: TGCGCCAGCAGCTCCTTAGCGGGGAGTCCTGGGGAGACCCAGTACTTC. This chain joins TRBV5-1 and TRBJ2-5; 8 nucleotides agree with TRBD2. Trimming took 3 bases from V and 5 from J; bases not matched to a gene: 12. The CDR3 length is 16 residues. Germline V gives CDR1 SGHRS, CDR2 YFSETQ.

This clone was seen a handful of times. The chain combines TRBV11-3 with TRBJ2-7; D ambiguous. The CDR3 runs 13 residues. Germline CDR1 SGHNT, CDR2 YENEEA. Trimming left V 1 base short and J 2 bases short, with 6 bases between. The CDR3: CASSLAATYEQYF. In nucleotides, the CDR3 is TGTGCCAGCAGCTTAGCCGCGACCTACGAGCAGTACTTC.

This rearrangement joins TRBV5-4 to TRBJ2-7, with TRBD1 matching over 12 bases. The CDR3 is made up of 16 amino acids. Germline assignment: CDR1 SGHNT and CDR2 YYREEE (reference sequence). The J segment lost 6 bases and the V segment lost 3 bases, leaving 10 bases of the junction unmatched. The CDR3 DNA reads TGTGCCAGCAGCTGGGGGGACAGGGGGCCGCCGTCCGAGCAGTACTTC. It translates to CASSWGDRGPPSEQYF.

The J gene is TRBJ1-3, the V gene TRBV3-1 (or the pseudogene TRBV3-2); D remains ambiguous. Between the trimmed V and J ends, which lost 6 bases and 1 base, there was a span of 10 bases. Germline values: CDR1 LGHDT, CDR2 YNNKEL (reference sequence). The CDR3 consists of 14 residues. The CDR3, as DNA: TGTGCCAGCAGACGAGGGAGGTCTGGAAACACCATATATTTT. Translated, it gives CASRRGRSGNTIYF.

The chain employs TRBV12-3 or TRBV12-4 and TRBJ1-1; D call uncertain. CDR3 length: 13 residues. Between the trimmed V and J ends, which lost 8 bases and 4 bases, there was a span of 14 bases. The CDR3 here is CASSAVERTEAFF. The CDR3 DNA reads TGTGCCAGCTCTGCCGTGGAGCGCACTGAAGCTTTCTTT.

The chain uses TRBV3-1 (or the pseudogene TRBV3-2) and TRBJ2-3; D perhaps matches TRBD2 (6 bases). This CDR3 region has 14 residues. The ends were cut back, 0 bases at V and 4 bases at J, with 8 bases in the middle. Germline lookup yields CDR1 LGHDT and CDR2 YNNKEL (reference sequence). The chain's CDR3 is CASSQDSGADTQYF. CDR3 coding DNA: TGTGCCAGCAGCCAAGATTCGGGGGCAGATACGCAGTATTTT.

The chain carries TRBV5-1 and TRBJ2-7, with D hard to call. Trimming shortened V by 0 bases and J by 3 bases, and 13 bases separated the two germline ends. Looked up from germline, CDR1 is SGHRS and CDR2 is YFSETQ. The CDR3 runs 15 residues. The CDR3 loop reads CASSLGNSLDYEQYF. The CDR3 nucleotides read TGCGCCAGCAGCTTGGGTAATAGCTTGGACTACGAGCAGTACTTC.

On this clone itself: Other DNA sequences in the same sample also yield this CDR3. The chain has TRBV5-1 and TRBJ1-1, with D hard to call. There are 14 residues in the CDR3. The V gene's germline CDR1 is SGHRS and CDR2 YFSETQ. Deletions cut 0 bases from V and 1 base from J, with 7 bases between. The CDR3 sequence: CASSLVAGNTEAFF. In nucleotides, the CDR3 is TGCGCCAGCAGCTTGGTAGCGGGGAACACTGAAGCTTTCTTT.

The chain carries TRBV5-5 and TRBJ1-4, with TRBD1 matching over 7 bases. CDR1 is SGHKS, CDR2 YYEKEE, per germline (reference sequence). V gave up 4 bases and J gave up 5 bases; unmatched junction bases: 5. CDR3 size: 14 residues. CDR3 amino acids: CASSRRGVNEKLFF. The CDR3 DNA follows: TGTGCCAGCAGCCGCAGGGGGGTGAATGAAAAACTGTTTTTT.

The J gene is TRBJ1-6, the V gene TRBV27; 8 nucleotides align to TRBD1. Per the germline V gene, CDR1 is MNHEY and CDR2 is SMNVEV (reference sequence). The CDR3 is made up of 14 amino acids. V lost 6 bases and J lost 9; bases outside the gene matches: 7. The CDR3 loop is CASRGQGATSPLHF. The DNA for the CDR3 is TGTGCCAGCAGGGGGCAGGGGGCTACTTCACCCCTCCACTTT.

This chain joins TRBV27 and TRBJ2-7; D unclear. Deletions cut 5 bases from V and 1 base from J, with 12 bases between. Germline CDR1 MNHEY, CDR2 SMNVEV (reference sequence). The CDR3 is made up of 14 amino acids. CDR3 nucleotides: TGTGCCAGCAGTGTCGGCGCGGTTTCCTACGAGCAGTACTTC. It specifies CASSVGAVSYEQYF.